Listed below are T cell receptor beta chains from one sample, sequenced in a study of blood T cell repertoires in COVID-19. This table comes from immunoSEQ multiplex PCR, and its TCRdb copy is limited to in-frame clones, with some not included. Among fewer than 500,000 clones, around 87% were seen once, and the ten largest hold 1.3%. The material sequenced was PBMCs or T cells enriched from blood (not recorded which). All receptors derive from a man aged 25 to 40 who had recovered from COVID-19. CDR3s include the opening cysteine and the closing phenylalanine or tryptophan. The order of the fields is D gene, J gene, V gene, clone size, CDR3 protein, CDR3 DNA. The D gene is left open where the match is weak. Expanded clones get a size class; other rows say once, few or many, or leave the size out.

d_call: TRBD2
j_call: TRBJ2-3
v_call: TRBV30
clone_size: .
cdr3_aa: CASKLAGGSDTQYF
cdr3_nt: TGTGCCTCCAAACTAGCGGGGGGCAGTGATACGCAGTATTTT

d_call: .
j_call: TRBJ1-1
v_call: TRBV19
clone_size: .
cdr3_aa: CASTHRGINTEAFF
cdr3_nt: TGTGCCAGTACCCATAGAGGGATCAACACTGAAGCTTTCTTT

d_call: TRBD2
j_call: TRBJ2-1
v_call: TRBV9
clone_size: .
cdr3_aa: CASSQLGTSNEQFF
cdr3_nt: TGTGCCAGCAGCCAACTAGGGACTAGCAATGAGCAGTTCTTC

d_call: .
j_call: TRBJ2-7
v_call: TRBV29-1
clone_size: .
cdr3_aa: CSVATGYYEQYF
cdr3_nt: TGCAGCGTTGCAACAGGGTACTACGAGCAGTACTTC

d_call: .
j_call: TRBJ2-3
v_call: TRBV24-1
clone_size: .
cdr3_aa: CATSDLPGDTQYF
cdr3_nt: TGTGCCACCAGTGATTTGCCGGGAGATACGCAGTATTTT

d_call: TRBD1
j_call: TRBJ1-1
v_call: TRBV5-1
clone_size: .
cdr3_aa: CASRERTGEEAFF
cdr3_nt: TGCGCCAGCAGGGAGAGGACAGGGGAAGAAGCTTTCTTT

d_call: TRBD1
j_call: TRBJ1-6
v_call: TRBV30
clone_size: .
cdr3_aa: CAWGDRVSPLHF
cdr3_nt: TGTGCCTGGGGCGACAGGGTCTCACCCCTCCACTTT

d_call: .
j_call: TRBJ1-2
v_call: TRBV12-3/TRBV12-4
clone_size: .
cdr3_aa: CASSLSNYGYTF
cdr3_nt: TGTGCCAGCAGTTTATCAAACTATGGCTACACCTTC

d_call: TRBD1
j_call: TRBJ1-1
v_call: TRBV18
clone_size: .
cdr3_aa: CASSPVGQGGTEAFF
cdr3_nt: TGTGCCAGCTCACCTGTCGGACAGGGGGGCACTGAAGCTTTCTTT

d_call: .
j_call: TRBJ1-1
v_call: TRBV21-1
clone_size: .
cdr3_aa: CASSSTGFGCANTEAFF
cdr3_nt: TGTGCCAGCAGCTCTACAGGGTTCGGCTGTGCGAACACTGAAGCTTTCTTT

d_call: TRBD2
j_call: TRBJ2-1
v_call: TRBV6-2/TRBV6-3
clone_size: .
cdr3_aa: CASSFSGGRGEQFF
cdr3_nt: TGTGCCAGCAGCTTTAGCGGGGGAAGGGGTGAGCAGTTCTTC

d_call: .
j_call: TRBJ1-6
v_call: TRBV6-5
clone_size: few
cdr3_aa: CASSPEGVQAHF
cdr3_nt: TGTGCCAGCAGCCCCGAAGGGGTACAGGCCCACTTT

d_call: .
j_call: TRBJ1-2
v_call: TRBV13
clone_size: once
cdr3_aa: CASSLYGGWPQPTNYGYTF
cdr3_nt: TGTGCCAGCAGCTTATATGGGGGGTGGCCACAACCTACTAACTATGGCTACACCTTC

d_call: TRBD1
j_call: TRBJ1-6
v_call: TRBV28
clone_size: .
cdr3_aa: CASSFVNPGQGNSPLHF
cdr3_nt: TGTGCCAGCAGTTTCGTGAACCCGGGACAGGGTAATTCACCCCTCCACTTT

d_call: TRBD2
j_call: TRBJ2-1
v_call: TRBV7-3
clone_size: .
cdr3_aa: CASSLGAGLAQFF
cdr3_nt: TGTGCCAGCAGCTTAGGGGCGGGACTAGCACAGTTCTTC

d_call: TRBD2
j_call: TRBJ2-7
v_call: TRBV4-2
clone_size: .
cdr3_aa: CASSRKWGSPGGEQYF
cdr3_nt: TGTGCCAGCAGCCGGAAGTGGGGAAGCCCCGGGGGGGAGCAGTACTTC

d_call: .
j_call: TRBJ2-7
v_call: TRBV6-6
clone_size: .
cdr3_aa: CASTPELTVPYEQYF
cdr3_nt: TGTGCCAGCACGCCCGAACTGACAGTCCCCTACGAGCAGTACTTC

d_call: TRBD1
j_call: TRBJ1-6
v_call: TRBV30
clone_size: .
cdr3_aa: CAWSRSGQGNSPLHF
cdr3_nt: TGTGCCTGGAGCCGATCGGGACAGGGTAATTCACCCCTCCACTTT

d_call: TRBD2
j_call: TRBJ2-3
v_call: TRBV19
clone_size: .
cdr3_aa: CASSTGGGADTQYF
cdr3_nt: TGTGCCAGTAGTACGGGAGGGGGGGCAGATACGCAGTATTTT

d_call: .
j_call: TRBJ2-7
v_call: TRBV7-2
clone_size: .
cdr3_aa: CASSLEIGEQYF
cdr3_nt: TGTGCCAGCAGCTTAGAAATCGGGGAGCAGTACTTC

d_call: .
j_call: TRBJ1-1
v_call: TRBV27
clone_size: .
cdr3_aa: CASSRGGYAEAFF
cdr3_nt: TGTGCCAGCAGCCGAGGCGGATACGCTGAAGCTTTCTTT

d_call: .
j_call: TRBJ1-4
v_call: TRBV12-3/TRBV12-4
clone_size: .
cdr3_aa: CASSFSGKLFF
cdr3_nt: TGTGCCAGCAGTTTTTCGGGAAAACTGTTTTTT

d_call: TRBD2
j_call: TRBJ2-5
v_call: TRBV6-5
clone_size: .
cdr3_aa: CASSYSRGGWETQYF
cdr3_nt: TGTGCCAGCAGTTACTCCCGGGGGGGTTGGGAGACCCAGTACTTC

d_call: .
j_call: TRBJ1-3
v_call: TRBV7-9
clone_size: .
cdr3_aa: CASSPTGNSGNTIYF
cdr3_nt: TGTGCCAGCAGCCCGACAGGAAACTCTGGAAACACCATATATTTT

d_call: .
j_call: TRBJ1-6
v_call: TRBV30
clone_size: .
cdr3_aa: CAWAGTPNNSPLHF
cdr3_nt: TGTGCCTGGGCCGGGACACCCAACAATTCACCCCTCCACTTT

d_call: TRBD1
j_call: TRBJ2-1
v_call: TRBV10-3
clone_size: .
cdr3_aa: CAISESSIGDRVDNEQFF
cdr3_nt: TGTGCCATCAGTGAGTCGAGTATAGGGGACAGGGTCGACAATGAGCAGTTCTTC

d_call: .
j_call: TRBJ1-3
v_call: TRBV30
clone_size: .
cdr3_aa: CASTRSGNTIYF
cdr3_nt: TGTGCCTCCACACGATCTGGAAACACCATATATTTT

d_call: TRBD2
j_call: TRBJ2-5
v_call: TRBV10-3
clone_size: once
cdr3_aa: CAISEKASGGAGTQYF
cdr3_nt: TGTGCCATCAGTGAGAAGGCTAGCGGGGGGGCCGGGACCCAGTACTTC

d_call: TRBD1
j_call: TRBJ1-6
v_call: TRBV9
clone_size: .
cdr3_aa: CASNEGAASPLHF
cdr3_nt: TGTGCCAGCAATGAGGGGGCGGCTTCACCCCTCCACTTT

d_call: .
j_call: TRBJ1-2
v_call: TRBV7-9
clone_size: .
cdr3_aa: CASSFGQGSDGYTF
cdr3_nt: TGTGCCAGCAGCTTTGGTCAGGGATCGGATGGCTACACCTTC

d_call: TRBD1
j_call: TRBJ1-2
v_call: TRBV2
clone_size: .
cdr3_aa: CASSDRGRGYGYTF
cdr3_nt: TGTGCCAGCAGTGACAGGGGGCGCGGCTATGGCTACACCTTC

d_call: .
j_call: TRBJ2-3
v_call: TRBV10-3
clone_size: .
cdr3_aa: CATLGIGASTDTQYF
cdr3_nt: TGTGCCACCCTGGGGATTGGGGCGAGCACAGATACGCAGTATTTT

d_call: .
j_call: TRBJ1-1
v_call: TRBV19
clone_size: .
cdr3_aa: CASSQDPRSGNMNTEAFF
cdr3_nt: TGTGCCAGTAGTCAAGACCCTCGGTCGGGAAATATGAACACTGAAGCTTTCTTT

d_call: TRBD1
j_call: TRBJ1-5
v_call: TRBV6-5
clone_size: .
cdr3_aa: CASEETGGLQPQHF
cdr3_nt: TGTGCCAGCGAGGAGACAGGGGGCCTTCAGCCCCAGCATTTT

d_call: .
j_call: TRBJ2-7
v_call: TRBV14
clone_size: few
cdr3_aa: CASSDYYEQYF
cdr3_nt: TGTGCCAGCAGCGACTACTACGAGCAGTACTTC

d_call: .
j_call: TRBJ1-4
v_call: TRBV7-2
clone_size: .
cdr3_aa: CASSPGDTSNEKLFF
cdr3_nt: TGTGCCAGCAGCCCCGGGGATACCTCGAATGAAAAACTGTTTTTT

d_call: .
j_call: TRBJ2-7
v_call: TRBV4-1
clone_size: .
cdr3_aa: CASSQGGYEQYF
cdr3_nt: TGCGCCAGCAGCCAGGGGGGTTACGAGCAGTACTTC

d_call: TRBD1
j_call: TRBJ1-2
v_call: TRBV7-9
clone_size: .
cdr3_aa: CASSLRQGALSYGYTF
cdr3_nt: TGTGCCAGCAGCCTTAGACAGGGGGCCCTCTCTTATGGCTACACCTTC

d_call: .
j_call: TRBJ1-1
v_call: TRBV10-3
clone_size: .
cdr3_aa: CAISDRVNTEAFF
cdr3_nt: TGTGCCATCAGTGACAGGGTGAACACTGAAGCTTTCTTT

d_call: TRBD1
j_call: TRBJ1-2
v_call: TRBV6-5
clone_size: .
cdr3_aa: CASSYARGRVGYTF
cdr3_nt: TGTGCCAGCAGTTATGCCAGGGGGCGGGTTGGCTACACCTTC

d_call: .
j_call: TRBJ1-4
v_call: TRBV19
clone_size: .
cdr3_aa: CASSILGAGEKLFF
cdr3_nt: TGTGCCAGTAGTATCTTGGGGGCTGGAGAAAAACTGTTTTTT

d_call: .
j_call: TRBJ1-1
v_call: TRBV19
clone_size: few
cdr3_aa: CASSIGVSAGEAFF
cdr3_nt: TGTGCCAGTAGTATAGGGGTCTCCGCGGGTGAAGCTTTCTTT